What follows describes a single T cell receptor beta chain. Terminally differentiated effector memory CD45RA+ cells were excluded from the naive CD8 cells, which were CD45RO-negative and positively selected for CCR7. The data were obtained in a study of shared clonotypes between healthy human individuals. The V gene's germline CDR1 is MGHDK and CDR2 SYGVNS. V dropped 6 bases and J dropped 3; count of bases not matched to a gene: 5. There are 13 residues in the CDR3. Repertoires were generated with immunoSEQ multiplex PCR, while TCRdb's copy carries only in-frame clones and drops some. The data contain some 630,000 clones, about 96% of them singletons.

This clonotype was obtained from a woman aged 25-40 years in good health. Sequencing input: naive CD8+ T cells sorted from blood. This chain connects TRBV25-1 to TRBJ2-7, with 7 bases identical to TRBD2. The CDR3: CASRPTSSYEQYF. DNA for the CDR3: TGTGCCAGCAGACCGACTAGCAGCTACGAGCAGTACTTC.